The source of this T cell receptor (beta chain) is a study of shared clonotypes between healthy human individuals. Study-wide findings and caveats: Larger estimated richness was generally recorded for naive subsets relative to memory subsets.

V lost 0 bases, J lost 6 bases, and 18 bases lay in between. Germline V lookup: CDR1 SGHNT, CDR2 YYREEE (reference sequence). This CDR3 contains 16 residues. Assay: immunoSEQ multiplex PCR; the TCRdb copy retains only in-frame clones and omits some. Seen here are approximately 320,000 clones, around 72% observed once, and the top ten hold 10%. On this clone: Its antigen is still unknown.

The source is a man aged 25 to 40 in good health. The chain has TRBV5-4 and TRBJ1-2; a weak D match, TRBD1 (5 bases). The sequenced material came from memory CD4+ T cells sorted from blood. Stated subset: CD45RA-negative fraction. This CDR3 is CASSLVTTGTKDGYTF. CDR3 sequence (DNA): TGTGCCAGCAGCTTGGTAACAACAGGTACTAAGGATGGCTACACCTTC.